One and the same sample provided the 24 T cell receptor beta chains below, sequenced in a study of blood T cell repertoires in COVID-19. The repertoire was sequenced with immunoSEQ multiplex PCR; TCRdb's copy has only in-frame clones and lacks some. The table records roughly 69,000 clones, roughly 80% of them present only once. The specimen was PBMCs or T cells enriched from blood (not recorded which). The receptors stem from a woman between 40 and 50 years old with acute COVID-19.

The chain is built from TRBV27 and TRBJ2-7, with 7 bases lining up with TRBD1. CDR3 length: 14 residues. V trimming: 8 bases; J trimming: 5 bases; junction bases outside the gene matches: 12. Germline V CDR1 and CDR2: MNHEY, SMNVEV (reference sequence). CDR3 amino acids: CASRKQGSDHEQYF. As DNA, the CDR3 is TGTGCCAGCCGTAAACAGGGGAGTGACCACGAGCAGTACTTC.

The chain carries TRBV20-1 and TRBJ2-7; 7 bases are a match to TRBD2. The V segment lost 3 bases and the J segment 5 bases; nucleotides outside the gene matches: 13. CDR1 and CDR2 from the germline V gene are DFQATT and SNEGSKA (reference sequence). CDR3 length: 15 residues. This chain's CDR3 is CSASSVGRGVNEQYF. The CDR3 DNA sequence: TGCAGTGCTAGTTCCGTTGGGAGGGGAGTGAACGAGCAGTACTTC.

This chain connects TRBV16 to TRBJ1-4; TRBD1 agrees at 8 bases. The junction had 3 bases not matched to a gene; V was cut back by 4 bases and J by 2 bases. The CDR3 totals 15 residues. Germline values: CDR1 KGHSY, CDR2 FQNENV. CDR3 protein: CASSRRTGTNEKLFF. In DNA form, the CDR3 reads TGTGCCAGCAGCCGACGGACAGGGACTAATGAAAAACTGTTTTTT.

CDR3: CARILARGQELANYGYTF. CDR3 in DNA: TGTGCCAGAATCCTAGCCCGTGGACAGGAGTTAGCTAACTATGGCTACACCTTC. The V and J genes are TRBV2 and TRBJ1-2; 7 bases line up with TRBD1. Germline V gene sequence: CDR1 SNHLY, CDR2 FYNNEI. Trimming at V came to 9 bases and at J to 0 bases, leaving 19 bases not matched to a gene. This CDR3 has 18 residues.

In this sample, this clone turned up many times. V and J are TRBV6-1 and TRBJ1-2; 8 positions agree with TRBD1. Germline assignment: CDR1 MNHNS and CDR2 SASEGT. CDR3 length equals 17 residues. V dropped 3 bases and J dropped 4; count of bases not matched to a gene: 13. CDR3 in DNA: TGTGCCAGCAGTGATCCCGGGACAGGTACCCTACTCTATGGCTACACCTTC. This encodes CASSDPGTGTLLYGYTF.

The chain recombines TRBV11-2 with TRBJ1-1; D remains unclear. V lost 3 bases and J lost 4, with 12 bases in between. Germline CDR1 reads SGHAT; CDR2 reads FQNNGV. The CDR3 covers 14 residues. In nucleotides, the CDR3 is TGTGCCAGCAGCTTCAACGATCGGGGCACTGAAGCTTTCTTT. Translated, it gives CASSFNDRGTEAFF.

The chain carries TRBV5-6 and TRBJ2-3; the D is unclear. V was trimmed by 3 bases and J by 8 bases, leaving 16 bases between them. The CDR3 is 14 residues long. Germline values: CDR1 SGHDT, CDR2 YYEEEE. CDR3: CASSYESTTGTQYF. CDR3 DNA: TGTGCCAGCAGCTACGAATCCACAACGGGTACGCAGTATTTT. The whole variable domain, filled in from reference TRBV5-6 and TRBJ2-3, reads DAGVTQSPTHLIKTRGQQVTLRCSPKSGHDTVSWYQQALGQGPQFIFQYYEEEERQRGNFPDRFSGHQFPNYSSELNVNALLLGDSALYLCASSYESTTGTQYFGPGTRLTVL.

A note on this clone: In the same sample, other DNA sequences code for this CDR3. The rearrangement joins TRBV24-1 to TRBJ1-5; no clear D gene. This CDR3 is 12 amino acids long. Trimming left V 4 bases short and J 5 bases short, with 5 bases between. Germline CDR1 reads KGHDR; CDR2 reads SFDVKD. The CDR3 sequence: CATSDPDQPQHF. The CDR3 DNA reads TGTGCCACCAGTGACCCCGATCAGCCCCAGCATTTT.

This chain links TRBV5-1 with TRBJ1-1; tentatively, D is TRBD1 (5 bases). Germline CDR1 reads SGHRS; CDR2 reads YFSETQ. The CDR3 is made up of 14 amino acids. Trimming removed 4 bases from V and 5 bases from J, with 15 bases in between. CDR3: CASSENIRGTEAFF. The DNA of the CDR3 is TGCGCCAGCAGCGAAAACATACGGGGGACTGAAGCTTTCTTT.

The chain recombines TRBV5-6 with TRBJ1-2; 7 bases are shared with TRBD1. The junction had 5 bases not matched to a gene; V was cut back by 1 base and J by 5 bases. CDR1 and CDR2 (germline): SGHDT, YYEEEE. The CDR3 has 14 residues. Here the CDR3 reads CASSLTQGDYGYTF. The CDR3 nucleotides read TGTGCCAGCAGCTTGACCCAGGGGGATTATGGCTACACCTTC.

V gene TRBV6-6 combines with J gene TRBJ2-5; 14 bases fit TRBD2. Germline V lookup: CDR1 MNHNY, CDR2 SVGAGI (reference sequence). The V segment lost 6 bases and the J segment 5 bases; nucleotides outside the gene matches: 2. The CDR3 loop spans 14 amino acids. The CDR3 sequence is CASSWTSGGETQYF. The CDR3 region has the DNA TGTGCCAGCAGCTGGACTAGCGGGGGGGAGACCCAGTACTTC.

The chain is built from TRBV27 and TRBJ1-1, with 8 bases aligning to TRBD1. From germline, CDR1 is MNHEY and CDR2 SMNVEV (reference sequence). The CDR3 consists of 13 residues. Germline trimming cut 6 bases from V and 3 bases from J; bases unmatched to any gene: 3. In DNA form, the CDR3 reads TGTGCCAGCAGCCCAGGGGGCTACACTGAAGCTTTCTTT. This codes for CASSPGGYTEAFF.

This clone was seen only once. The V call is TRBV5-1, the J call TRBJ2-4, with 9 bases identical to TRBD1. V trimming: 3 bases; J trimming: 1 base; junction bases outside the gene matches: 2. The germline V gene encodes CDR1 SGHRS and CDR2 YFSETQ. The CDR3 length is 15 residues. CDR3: CASSSQGAAKNIQYF. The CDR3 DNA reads TGCGCCAGCAGCTCACAGGGGGCGGCCAAAAACATTCAGTACTTC.

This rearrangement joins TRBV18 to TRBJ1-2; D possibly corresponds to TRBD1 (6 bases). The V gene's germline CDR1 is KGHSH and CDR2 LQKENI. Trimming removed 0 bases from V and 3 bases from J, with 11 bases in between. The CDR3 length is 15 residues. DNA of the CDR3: TGTGCCAGCTCACCACCTGACAGGTCTTACTATGGCTACACCTTC. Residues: CASSPPDRSYYGYTF.

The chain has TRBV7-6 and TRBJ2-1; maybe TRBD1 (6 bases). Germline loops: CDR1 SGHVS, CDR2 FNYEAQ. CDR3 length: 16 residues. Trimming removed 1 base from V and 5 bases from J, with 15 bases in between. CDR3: CASSLVSRGAHNEQFF. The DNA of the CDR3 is TGTGCCAGCAGCTTAGTCAGCAGGGGCGCCCACAATGAGCAGTTCTTC.

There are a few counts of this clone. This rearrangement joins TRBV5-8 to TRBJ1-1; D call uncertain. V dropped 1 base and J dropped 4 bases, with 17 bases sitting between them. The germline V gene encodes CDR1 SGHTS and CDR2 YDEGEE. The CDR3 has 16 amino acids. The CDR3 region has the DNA TGTGCCAGCAGCTTGCGGGGTTTAGGGCCCCTCACTGAAGCTTTCTTT. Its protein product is CASSLRGLGPLTEAFF.

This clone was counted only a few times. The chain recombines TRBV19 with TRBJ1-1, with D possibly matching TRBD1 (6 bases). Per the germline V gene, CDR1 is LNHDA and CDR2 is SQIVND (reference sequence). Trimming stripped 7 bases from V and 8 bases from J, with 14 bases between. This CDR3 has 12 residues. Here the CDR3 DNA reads TGTGCCAGTATGATCGGCAGGGGCGAAGCTTTCTTT. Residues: CASMIGRGEAFF.

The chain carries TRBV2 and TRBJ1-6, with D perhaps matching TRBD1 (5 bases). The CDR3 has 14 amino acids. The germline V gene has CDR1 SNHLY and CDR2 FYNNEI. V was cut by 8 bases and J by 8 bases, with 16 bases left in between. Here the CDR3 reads CASGVGVGDSPLHF. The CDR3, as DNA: TGTGCCAGCGGAGTAGGGGTAGGCGATTCACCCCTCCACTTT.

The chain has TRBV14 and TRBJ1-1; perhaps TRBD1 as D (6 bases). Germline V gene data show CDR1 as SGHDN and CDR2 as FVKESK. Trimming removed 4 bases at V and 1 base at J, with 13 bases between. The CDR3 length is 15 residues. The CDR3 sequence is CASSRARGGNTEAFF. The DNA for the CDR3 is TGTGCCAGCAGCCGGGCTAGGGGGGGGAACACTGAAGCTTTCTTT. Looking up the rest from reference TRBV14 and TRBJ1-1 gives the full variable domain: EAGVTQFPSHSVIEKGQTVTLRCDPISGHDNLYWYRRVMGKEIKFLLHFVKESKQDESGMPNNRFLAERTGGTYSTLKVQPAELEDSGVYFCASSRARGGNTEAFFGQGTRLTVV.

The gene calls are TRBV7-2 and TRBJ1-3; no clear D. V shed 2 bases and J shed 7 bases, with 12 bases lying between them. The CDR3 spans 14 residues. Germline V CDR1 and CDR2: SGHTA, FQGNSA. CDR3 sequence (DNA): TGTGCCAGCAGCTTAAAGCGGGAGTGGAACACCATATATTTT. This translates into CASSLKREWNTIYF.

CDR3: CASSPTRLNGYTF. In nucleotides, the CDR3 is TGTGCCAGCAGCCCGACAAGATTGAATGGCTACACCTTC. This sequence joins TRBV12-3 or TRBV12-4 and TRBJ1-2; D not resolved. V was cut by 6 bases and J by 6 bases, with 14 bases left in between. The CDR3 has 13 residues.

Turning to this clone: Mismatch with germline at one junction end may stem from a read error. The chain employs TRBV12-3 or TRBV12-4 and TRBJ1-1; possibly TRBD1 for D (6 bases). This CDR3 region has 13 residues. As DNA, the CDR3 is TGTGCCAGCACCACAGGGTTGAACGCTGAAGCTTTCTTT. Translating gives CASTTGLNAEAFF.

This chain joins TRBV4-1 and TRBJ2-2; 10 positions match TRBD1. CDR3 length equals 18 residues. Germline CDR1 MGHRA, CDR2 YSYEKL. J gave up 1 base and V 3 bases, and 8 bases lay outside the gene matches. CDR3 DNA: TGCGCCAGCAGCCAGGAGGGTGGGACAGGGGTGAACACCGGGGAGCTGTTTTTT. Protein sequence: CASSQEGGTGVNTGELFF.

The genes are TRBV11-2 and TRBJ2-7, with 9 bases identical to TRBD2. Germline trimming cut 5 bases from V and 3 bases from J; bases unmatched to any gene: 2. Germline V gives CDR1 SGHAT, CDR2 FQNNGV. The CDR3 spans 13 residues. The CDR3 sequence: CASSLLAGYEQYF. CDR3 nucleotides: TGTGCCAGCAGCCTACTAGCGGGCTACGAGCAGTACTTC. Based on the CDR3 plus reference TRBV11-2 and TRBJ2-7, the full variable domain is EAGVAQSPRYKIIEKRQSVAFWCNPISGHATLYWYQQILGQGPKLLIQFQNNGVVDDSQLPKDRFSAERLKGVDSTLKIQPAKLEDSAVYLCASSLLAGYEQYFGPGTRLTVT.